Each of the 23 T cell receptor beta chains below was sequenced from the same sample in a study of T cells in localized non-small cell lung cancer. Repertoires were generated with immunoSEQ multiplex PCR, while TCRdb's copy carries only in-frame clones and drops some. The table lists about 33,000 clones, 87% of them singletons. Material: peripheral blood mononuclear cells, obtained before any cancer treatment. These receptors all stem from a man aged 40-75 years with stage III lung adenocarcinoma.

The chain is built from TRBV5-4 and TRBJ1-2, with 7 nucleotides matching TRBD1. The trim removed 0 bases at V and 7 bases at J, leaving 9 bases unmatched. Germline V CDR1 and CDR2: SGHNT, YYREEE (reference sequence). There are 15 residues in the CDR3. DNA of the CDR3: TGTGCCAGCAGCTTGGAACAGGGGCGTTCGGGTGGCTACACCTTC. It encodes CASSLEQGRSGGYTF. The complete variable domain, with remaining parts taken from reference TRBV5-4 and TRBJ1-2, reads ETGVTQSPTHLIKTRGQQVTLRCSSQSGHNTVSWYQQALGQGPQFIFQYYREEENGRGNFPPRFSGLQFPNYSSELNVNALELDDSALYLCASSLEQGRSGGYTFGSGTRLTVV.

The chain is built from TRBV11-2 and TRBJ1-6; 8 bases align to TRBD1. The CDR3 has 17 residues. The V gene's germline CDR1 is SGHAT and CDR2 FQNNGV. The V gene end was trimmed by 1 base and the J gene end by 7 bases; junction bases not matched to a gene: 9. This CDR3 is CASSLVSSRTGNSPLHF. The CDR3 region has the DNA TGTGCCAGCAGCTTAGTTTCGTCCCGGACAGGGAATTCACCCCTCCACTTT.

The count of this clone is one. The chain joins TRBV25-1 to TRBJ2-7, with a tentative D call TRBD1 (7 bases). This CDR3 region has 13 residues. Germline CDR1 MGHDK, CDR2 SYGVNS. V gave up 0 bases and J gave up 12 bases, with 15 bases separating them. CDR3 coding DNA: TGTGCCAGCAGTGAATATGGCGGGACAGAAGTGTACTTC. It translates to CASSEYGGTEVYF.

The CDR3 DNA is TGCGCCAGCAGCTCAGGTCCCCAGGCCAGGGAAAAACTGTTTTTT. Protein: CASSSGPQAREKLFF. This rearrangement joins TRBV4-1 to TRBJ1-4; D uncertain. The CDR3 totals 15 residues. V lost 5 bases to trimming and J lost 8 bases, with 18 bases between them. From germline, CDR1 is MGHRA and CDR2 YSYEKL.

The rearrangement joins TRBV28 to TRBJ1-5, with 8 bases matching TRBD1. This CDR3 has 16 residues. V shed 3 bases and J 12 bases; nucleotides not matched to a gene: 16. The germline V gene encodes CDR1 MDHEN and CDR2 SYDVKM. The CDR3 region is CASSFTTGGAGMVQHF. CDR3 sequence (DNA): TGTGCCAGCAGTTTTACCACAGGGGGGGCAGGGATGGTCCAGCATTTT. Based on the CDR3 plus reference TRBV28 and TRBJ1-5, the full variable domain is DVKVTQSSRYLVKRTGEKVFLECVQDMDHENMFWYRQDPGLGLRLIYFSYDVKMKEKGDIPEGYSVSREKKERFSLILESASTNQTSMYLCASSFTTGGAGMVQHFGDGTRLSIL.

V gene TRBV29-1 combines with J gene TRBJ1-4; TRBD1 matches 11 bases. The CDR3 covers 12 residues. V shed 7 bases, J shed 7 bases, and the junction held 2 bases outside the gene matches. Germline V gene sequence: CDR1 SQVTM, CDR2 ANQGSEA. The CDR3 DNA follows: TGCAGCGGCGGGACAGGGGGTGAAAAACTGTTTTTT. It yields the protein CSGGTGGEKLFF.

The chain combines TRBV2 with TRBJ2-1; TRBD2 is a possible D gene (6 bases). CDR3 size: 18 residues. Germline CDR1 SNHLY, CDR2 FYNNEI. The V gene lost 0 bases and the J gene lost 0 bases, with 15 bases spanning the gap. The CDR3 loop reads CASSEARDFYFSYNEQFF. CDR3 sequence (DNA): TGTGCCAGCAGTGAAGCGCGGGACTTCTATTTCTCCTACAATGAGCAGTTCTTC. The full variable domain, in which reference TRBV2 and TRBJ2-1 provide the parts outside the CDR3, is EPEVTQTPSHQVTQMGQEVILRCVPISNHLYFYWYRQILGQKVEFLVSFYNNEISEKSEIFDDQFSVERPDGSNFTLKIRSTKLEDSAMYFCASSEARDFYFSYNEQFFGPGTRLTVL.

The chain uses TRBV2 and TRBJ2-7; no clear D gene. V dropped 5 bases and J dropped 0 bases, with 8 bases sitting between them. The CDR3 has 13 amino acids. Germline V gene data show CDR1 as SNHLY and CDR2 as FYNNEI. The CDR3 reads CASSPHSSYEQYF. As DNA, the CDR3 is TGTGCCAGCAGTCCCCACAGCTCCTACGAGCAGTACTTC.

The CDR3 DNA reads as TGTGCCAGCAGCAGTAGCGGGGGGGTCAATGAGCAGTTCTTC. Residues: CASSSSGGVNEQFF. This chain links TRBV7-6 with TRBJ2-1; the match to TRBD2 covers 11 bases. CDR1 is SGHVS, CDR2 FNYEAQ, per germline. The CDR3 length is 14 residues. V trimming: 5 bases; J trimming: 6 bases; junction bases outside the gene matches: 3. Looking up the rest from reference TRBV7-6 and TRBJ2-1 gives the full variable domain: GAGVSQSPRYKVTKRGQDVALRCDPISGHVSLYWYRQALGQGPEFLTYFNYEAQQDKSGLPNDRFSAERPEGSISTLTIQRTEQRDSAMYRCASSSSGGVNEQFFGPGTRLTVL.

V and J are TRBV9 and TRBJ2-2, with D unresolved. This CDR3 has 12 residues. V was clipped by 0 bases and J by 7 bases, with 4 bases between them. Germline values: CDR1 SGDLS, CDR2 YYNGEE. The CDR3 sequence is CASSVVVGELFF. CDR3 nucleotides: TGTGCCAGCAGCGTAGTTGTCGGGGAGCTGTTTTTT.

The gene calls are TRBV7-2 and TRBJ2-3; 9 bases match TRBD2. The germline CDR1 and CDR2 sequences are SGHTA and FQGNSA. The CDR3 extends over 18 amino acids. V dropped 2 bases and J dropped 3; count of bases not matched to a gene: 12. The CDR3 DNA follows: TGTGCCAGCAGCTTAACGTCTTCTGGCGGGGGGGAGACAGATACGCAGTATTTT. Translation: CASSLTSSGGGETDTQYF. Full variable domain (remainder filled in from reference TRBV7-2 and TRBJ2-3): GAGVSQSPSNKVTEKGKDVELRCDPISGHTALYWYRQSLGQGLEFLIYFQGNSAPDKSGLPSDRFSAERTGGSVSTLTIQRTQQEDSAVYLCASSLTSSGGGETDTQYFGPGTRLTVL.

For the CDR3, the DNA is TGTGCCAGCAGCTTGGGTATGAGGGGACTAATTAACAATGAGCAGTTCTTC. Amino acids: CASSLGMRGLINNEQFF. The gene calls are TRBV5-5 and TRBJ2-1; 7 nucleotides line up with TRBD2. V was clipped by 0 bases and J by 5 bases; unmatched bases: 11. This CDR3 is 17 amino acids long. From germline, CDR1 is SGHKS and CDR2 YYEKEE (reference sequence).

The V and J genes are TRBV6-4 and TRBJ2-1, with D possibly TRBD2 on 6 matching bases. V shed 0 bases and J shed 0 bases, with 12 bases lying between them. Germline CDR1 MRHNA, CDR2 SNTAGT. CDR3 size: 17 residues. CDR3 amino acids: CASSDSGGLGSYNEQFF. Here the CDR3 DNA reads TGTGCCAGCAGTGACTCCGGGGGATTGGGCTCCTACAATGAGCAGTTCTTC.

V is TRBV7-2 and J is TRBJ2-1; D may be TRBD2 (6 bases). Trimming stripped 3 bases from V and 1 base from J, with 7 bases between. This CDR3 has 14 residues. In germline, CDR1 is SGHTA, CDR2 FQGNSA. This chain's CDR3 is CASSLLASYNEQFF. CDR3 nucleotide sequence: TGTGCCAGCAGCTTGCTAGCGTCCTACAATGAGCAGTTCTTC.

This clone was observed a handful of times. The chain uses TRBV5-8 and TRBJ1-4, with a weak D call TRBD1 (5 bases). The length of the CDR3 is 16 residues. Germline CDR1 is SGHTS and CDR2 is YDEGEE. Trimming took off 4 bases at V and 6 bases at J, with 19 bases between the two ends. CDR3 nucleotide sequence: TGTGCCAGCAGCCCATTTTTCGACAGTTCGGATGAAAAACTGTTTTTT. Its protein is CASSPFFDSSDEKLFF. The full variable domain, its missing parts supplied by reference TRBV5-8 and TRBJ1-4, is EAGVTQSPTHLIKTRGQQATLRCSPISGHTSVYWYQQALGLGLQFLLWYDEGEERNRGNFPPRFSGRQFPNYSSELNVNALELEDSALYLCASSPFFDSSDEKLFFGSGTQLSVL.

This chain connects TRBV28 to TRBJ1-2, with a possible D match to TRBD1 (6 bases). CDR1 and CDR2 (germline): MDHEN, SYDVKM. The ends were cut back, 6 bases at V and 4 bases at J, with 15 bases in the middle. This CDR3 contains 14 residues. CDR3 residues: CASRGTPGGYGYTF. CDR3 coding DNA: TGTGCCAGCAGGGGGACACCGGGCGGCTATGGCTACACCTTC.

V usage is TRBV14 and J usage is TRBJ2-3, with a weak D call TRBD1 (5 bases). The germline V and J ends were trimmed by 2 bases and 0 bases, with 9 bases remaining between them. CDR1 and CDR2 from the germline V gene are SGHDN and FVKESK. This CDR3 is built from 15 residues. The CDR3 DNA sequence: TGTGCCAGCAGCCAACGCCAGGGAAGCACAGATACGCAGTATTTT. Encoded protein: CASSQRQGSTDTQYF.

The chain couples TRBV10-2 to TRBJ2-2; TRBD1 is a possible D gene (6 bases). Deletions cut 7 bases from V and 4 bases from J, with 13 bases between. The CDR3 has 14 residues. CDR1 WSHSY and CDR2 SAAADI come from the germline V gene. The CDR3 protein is CASTSGHSTGELFF. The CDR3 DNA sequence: TGCGCCAGCACGTCGGGACACAGCACCGGGGAGCTGTTTTTT.

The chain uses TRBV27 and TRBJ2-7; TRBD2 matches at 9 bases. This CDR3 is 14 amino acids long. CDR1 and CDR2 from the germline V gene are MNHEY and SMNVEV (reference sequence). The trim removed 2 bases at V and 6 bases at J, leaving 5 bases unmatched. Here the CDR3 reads CASSLAGGLGEQYF. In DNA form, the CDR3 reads TGTGCCAGCAGTTTAGCGGGGGGGCTAGGCGAGCAGTACTTC.

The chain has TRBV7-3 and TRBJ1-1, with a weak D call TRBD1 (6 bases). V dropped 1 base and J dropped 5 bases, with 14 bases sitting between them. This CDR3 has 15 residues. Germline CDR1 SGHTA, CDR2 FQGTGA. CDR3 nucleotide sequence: TGTGCCAGCAGCTTAAATTCAGGGGTTGGTACTGAAGCTTTCTTT. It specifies CASSLNSGVGTEAFF.

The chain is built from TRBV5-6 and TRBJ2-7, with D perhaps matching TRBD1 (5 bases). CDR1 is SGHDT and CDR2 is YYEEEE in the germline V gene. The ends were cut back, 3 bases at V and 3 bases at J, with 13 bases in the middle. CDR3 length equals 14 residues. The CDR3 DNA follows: TGTGCCAGCAGCTGGTCGGACGGACACTACGAGCAGTACTTC. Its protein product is CASSWSDGHYEQYF.

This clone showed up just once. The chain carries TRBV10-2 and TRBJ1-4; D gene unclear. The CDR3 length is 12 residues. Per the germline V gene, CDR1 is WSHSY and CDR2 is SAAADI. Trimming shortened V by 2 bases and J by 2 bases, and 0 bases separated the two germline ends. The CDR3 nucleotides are TGCGCCAGCAGTGAGACTAATGAAAAACTGTTTTTT. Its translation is CASSETNEKLFF.

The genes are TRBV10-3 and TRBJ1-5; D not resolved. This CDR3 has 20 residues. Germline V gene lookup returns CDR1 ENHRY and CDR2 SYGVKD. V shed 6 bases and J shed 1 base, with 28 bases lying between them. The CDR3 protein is CAISVGPNPMEAASNQPQHF. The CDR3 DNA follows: TGTGCCATCAGCGTCGGTCCAAATCCGATGGAGGCGGCCAGCAATCAGCCCCAGCATTTT.